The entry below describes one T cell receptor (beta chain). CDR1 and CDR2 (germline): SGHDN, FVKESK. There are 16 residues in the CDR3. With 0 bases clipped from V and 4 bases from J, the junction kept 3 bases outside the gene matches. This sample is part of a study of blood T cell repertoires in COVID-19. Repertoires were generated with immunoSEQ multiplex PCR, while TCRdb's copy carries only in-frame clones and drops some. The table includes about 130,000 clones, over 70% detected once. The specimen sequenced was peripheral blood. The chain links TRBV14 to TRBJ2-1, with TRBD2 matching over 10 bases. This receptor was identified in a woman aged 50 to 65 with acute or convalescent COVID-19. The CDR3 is CASSQDWGLAYNEQFF. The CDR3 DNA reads TGTGCCAGCAGCCAAGATTGGGGACTAGCGTACAATGAGCAGTTCTTC.